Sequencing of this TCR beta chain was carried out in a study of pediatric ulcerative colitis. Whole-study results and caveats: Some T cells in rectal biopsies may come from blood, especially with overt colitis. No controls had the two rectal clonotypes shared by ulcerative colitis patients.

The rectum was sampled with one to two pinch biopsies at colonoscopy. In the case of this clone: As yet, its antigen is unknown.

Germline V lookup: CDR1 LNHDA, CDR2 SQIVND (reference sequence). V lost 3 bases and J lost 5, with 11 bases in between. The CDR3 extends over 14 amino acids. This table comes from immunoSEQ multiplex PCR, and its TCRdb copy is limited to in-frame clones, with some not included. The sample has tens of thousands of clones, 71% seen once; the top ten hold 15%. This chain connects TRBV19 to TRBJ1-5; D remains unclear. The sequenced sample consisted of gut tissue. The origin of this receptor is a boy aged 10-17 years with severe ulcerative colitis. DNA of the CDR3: TGTGCCAGTAGTATGAAGTCAGTTCATCAGCCCCAGCATTTT. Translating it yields CASSMKSVHQPQHF.